This entry concerns a single T cell receptor (beta chain). The TCR beta CDR3 regions underwent amplification using RNA transcripts as the source. TCR CDR3 regions were first amplified by RT-PCR with HTBI primers. Via MiXCR, TCRdb re-called the multiplex PCR reads, giving one row per CDR3 protein. The data show around 33,000 distinct CDR3 sequences, with 40% to 55% seen just once and roughly 6.4% held by the top ten. Trimming removed 3 bases from V and 5 bases from J, with 9 bases in between. CDR1 and CDR2 (germline): KGHDR, SFDVKD. CDR3 length: 13 amino acids. This entry is derived from a study of T cells in Graves' hyperthyroidism and ophthalmopathy. Study-level background: Specimen type is peripheral blood, collected at initial diagnosis prior to any treatment.

The source is a woman aged 45 to 65 with Graves' hyperthyroidism that later progressed to Graves' ophthalmopathy. The sample consisted of blood. This chain links TRBV24-1 with TRBJ2-5; possibly TRBD1 or TRBD2 for D (5 bases each). DNA of the CDR3: TGTGCCACCAGTGATGAGGGGCGCGAGACCCAGTACTTC. Amino acid sequence: CATSDEGRETQYF.